This T cell receptor (beta chain) originates from a study of response to subunit inactivated influenza vaccine. Germline loops: CDR1 LNHDA, CDR2 SQIVND (reference sequence). The CDR3 is 14 amino acids. Trimming removed 3 bases from V and 5 bases from J, with 13 bases in between. TCRdb reprocessed the RT-PCR reads via MiXCR and lists one record per CDR3 protein. The table lists hundreds of thousands of distinct CDR3 sequences, around a fifth of them singletons. A few counts support this clonotype. Its antigen remains unknown. Study results and caveats: There was a suggestion from the authors that each seasonal influenza vaccination recruits few new T cells.

The source material was PBMCs from blood, sampled about 19 months after vaccination. This receptor was taken from a man in his fifties or sixties who received an inactivated influenza vaccine. The V call is TRBV19, the J call TRBJ1-2; D not resolved. For the CDR3, the DNA is TGTGCCAGTAGTATGGTGAGACCGTTATATGGCTACACCTTC. This gives the protein CASSMVRPLYGYTF.